This TCR beta chain was documented in a study of blood T cell repertoires in COVID-19. Libraries were prepared by immunoSEQ multiplex PCR; TCRdb keeps only in-frame clonotypes and omits some of them. The sample has about 100,000 clones, roughly 80% seen once. CDR1 is KGHDR, CDR2 SFDVKD, per germline. The V and J ends lost 3 bases and 9 bases, in that order; junction bases with no gene match: 8. This CDR3 spans 15 amino acids. The TCR originated in a man between 65 and 80 years old with active or convalescent COVID-19. The sample was peripheral blood. This sequence joins TRBV24-1 and TRBJ1-5, with 9 bases fitting TRBD1. The CDR3 sequence is CATSDATGGVPPQHF. The CDR3, as DNA: TGTGCCACCAGTGATGCAACAGGGGGCGTACCGCCCCAGCATTTT.